The 26 T cell receptor beta chains listed next were all sequenced from one sample in a study of T cells in Graves' hyperthyroidism and ophthalmopathy. Template material for amplifying TCR beta CDR3 regions consisted of RNA transcripts. An initial round of RT-PCR targeting the TCR CDR3 relied on the HTBI primer set. TCRdb used MiXCR to reprocess the multiplex PCR reads, holding one entry per CDR3 protein. The profile shows about 500,000 distinct CDR3 sequences, about 16% of them singletons. The sequenced sample was blood. These receptors came from a woman in her twenties or thirties with Graves' ophthalmopathy.

This clonotype was seen many times. This chain connects TRBV9 to TRBJ2-7, with TRBD2 identical over 8 bases. V shed 1 base and J 3 bases; nucleotides not matched to a gene: 6. The CDR3 has 15 residues. From germline, CDR1 is SGDLS and CDR2 YYNGEE. The CDR3, as DNA: TGTGCCAGCAGCGTAACGGCGGGAGGCCGCTACGAGCAGTACTTC. Encoded protein: CASSVTAGGRYEQYF.

A word on this clonotype: With a much larger clone just one base away, this may be a read error. This chain links TRBV28 with TRBJ2-3; possible D gene TRBD1, 5 bases. CDR1 and CDR2 from the germline V gene are MDHEN and SYDVKM. The CDR3 consists of 13 residues. The CDR3 here is CVSSRQLADTQYF. The CDR3 DNA reads as TGTGTCAGCAGTCGACAGTTGGCAGATACGCAGTATTTT.

The rearrangement uses TRBV5-1 and TRBJ1-4; 9 bases align to TRBD1. Germline CDR1 and CDR2: SGHRS and YFSETQ. This CDR3 contains 15 residues. Trimming at V came to 4 bases and at J to 7 bases, leaving 8 bases not matched to a gene. CDR3 sequence: CASSATGGVSEKLFF. In DNA, the CDR3 is TGCGCCAGCAGCGCTACAGGGGGCGTAAGTGAAAAACTGTTTTTT.

In its sample, this clonotype was seen many times. V is TRBV7-3 and J is TRBJ2-3, with 10 positions matching TRBD1. With V trimmed by 2 bases and J by 3 bases, 2 bases remained unmatched. In germline, CDR1 is SGHTA, CDR2 FQGTGA. The CDR3 length is 15 residues. CDR3: CASSLGQGDTDTQYF. Here the CDR3 DNA reads TGTGCCAGCAGCTTAGGACAGGGGGATACAGATACGCAGTATTTT.

The chain recombines TRBV29-1 with TRBJ2-1; D may be TRBD1 (6 bases). This CDR3 region has 16 residues. Per the germline V gene, CDR1 is SQVTM and CDR2 is ANQGSEA. Trimming took off 4 bases at V and 1 base at J, with 17 bases between the two ends. The CDR3 spells CSVGAGWQGSYNEQFF. The CDR3 coding sequence is TGCAGCGTTGGGGCCGGTTGGCAGGGGTCCTACAATGAGCAGTTCTTC.

The CDR3 reads CATSRLDVTDTQYF. The CDR3 bases are TGTGCCACCAGCAGGCTGGACGTCACAGATACGCAGTATTTT. The chain recombines TRBV15 with TRBJ2-3; D uncertain. The CDR3 runs to 14 residues. Trimming stripped 3 bases from V and 2 bases from J, with 9 bases between. Germline CDR1 and CDR2: LNHNV and YYDKDF (reference sequence). Variable domain in full (rest from reference TRBV15 and TRBJ2-3): DAMVIQNPRYQVTQFGKPVTLSCSQTLNHNVMYWYQQKSSQAPKLLFHYYDKDFNNEADTPDNFQSRRPNTSFCFLDIRSPGLGDTAMYLCATSRLDVTDTQYFGPGTRLTVL.

This clonotype appeared a few times. This chain uses TRBV19 with TRBJ2-7, with 7 bases identical to TRBD1. V lost 1 base, J lost 2 bases, and 8 bases stayed unmatched. There are 16 residues in the CDR3. Germline V lookup: CDR1 LNHDA, CDR2 SQIVND (reference sequence). As DNA, the CDR3 is TGTGCCAGTAGTATAGGAGTCAGGGGGACCGCCTACGAGCAGTACTTC. The encoded protein is CASSIGVRGTAYEQYF. Full variable domain (missing parts from reference TRBV19 and TRBJ2-7): DGGITQSPKYLFRKEGQNVTLSCEQNLNHDAMYWYRQDPGQGLRLIYYSQIVNDFQKGDIAEGYSVSREKKESFPLTVTSAQKNPTAFYLCASSIGVRGTAYEQYFGPGTRLTVT.

This clonotype was counted only a few times. CDR3 in DNA: TGTGCCAGTAGGAGGAACCGGGACGAGCAGTACTTC. This translates into CASRRNRDEQYF. The gene calls are TRBV6-5 and TRBJ2-7; weak D call: TRBD2 (5 bases). The germline CDR1 and CDR2 sequences are MNHEY and SVGAGI. The CDR3 has 12 amino acids. V was pared by 9 bases and J by 5 bases, with 14 bases between.

This clonotype turned up a few times. The rearrangement joins TRBV7-9 to TRBJ1-4; possible D gene TRBD1, 5 bases. V was pared by 5 bases and J by 4 bases, with 14 bases between. Germline lookup yields CDR1 SEHNR and CDR2 FQNEAQ (reference sequence). The CDR3 spans 15 residues. The CDR3 nucleotides are TGTGCCAGCAGCCACGGGACGTCACTTAATGAAAAACTGTTTTTT. It translates to CASSHGTSLNEKLFF.

This clonotype was found many times. The chain links TRBV11-1 to TRBJ1-2; unclear D gene. Trimming took 9 bases from V and 3 from J, leaving 11 bases between them. CDR1 and CDR2 from the germline V gene are SGHAT and FQDESV (reference sequence). CDR3 size: 12 residues. CDR3 sequence reads: CASSRNDYGYTF. The CDR3 nucleotides read TGTGCCAGTTCGAGGAATGACTATGGCTACACCTTC.

The V call is TRBV10-3, the J call TRBJ2-3; perhaps D is TRBD1 or TRBD2 (5 bases each). The germline V and J ends were trimmed by 4 bases and 0 bases, with 11 bases remaining between them. Per germline, CDR1 ENHRY and CDR2 SYGVKD. The length of the CDR3 is 15 residues. The CDR3 protein is CAISALGTSTDTQYF. CDR3 bases: TGTGCCATCAGTGCCCTTGGGACCAGCACAGATACGCAGTATTTT.

The chain has TRBV27 and TRBJ2-7; D tentatively reads TRBD1 or TRBD2 (6 bases each). The CDR3 sequence is 15 residues long. Trimming took 4 bases from V and 4 from J, leaving 17 bases between them. CDR1 is MNHEY, CDR2 SMNVEV, per germline (reference sequence). As DNA, the CDR3 is TGTGCCAGCAGTTGGGGGACCGGAGGGGGGTACGAGCAGTACTTC. Its protein product is CASSWGTGGGYEQYF.

The chain recombines TRBV19 with TRBJ2-2; possibly TRBD1 or TRBD2 for D (5 bases each). The V gene lost 5 bases and the J gene lost 0 bases, with 19 bases spanning the gap. The CDR3 consists of 18 residues. Germline V gene data show CDR1 as LNHDA and CDR2 as SQIVND (reference sequence). CDR3 nucleotide sequence: TGTGCCAGTAGTGTACGATCCGGGGCCCTAACGAACACCGGGGAGCTGTTTTTT. Translating gives CASSVRSGALTNTGELFF.

The table lists this clonotype with many counts. V gene TRBV5-1 combines with J gene TRBJ2-1; TRBD2 matches at 13 bases. CDR3 length: 15 amino acids. Losses at the gene ends were 0 bases for V and 7 bases for J; bases not matched to a gene: 1. CDR1 SGHRS and CDR2 YFSETQ come from the germline V gene. The CDR3 spells CASSLETSGGNEQFF. CDR3 bases: TGCGCCAGCAGCTTGGAGACTAGCGGGGGGAATGAGCAGTTCTTC.

As to this clonotype: A much larger clone differs by one base, so this may be a read error. The chain has TRBV7-3 and TRBJ2-1; TRBD2 aligns across 12 bases. This CDR3 has 17 residues. Germline loops: CDR1 SGHTA, CDR2 FQGTGA. After removal of 5 bases from V and 6 bases from J, the junction contained 11 bases not matched to a gene. CDR3 nucleotides: TGTGCCAGCAGCAAAGCCCGGGCTAGCGGGAGGGCCAATGAGCAGTTCTTC. As protein: CASSKARASGRANEQFF. Filled out from reference TRBV7-3 and TRBJ2-1, the complete variable domain reads GAGVSQTPSNKVTEKGKYVELRCDPISGHTALYWYRQSLGQGPEFLIYFQGTGAADDSGLPNDRFFAVRPEGSVSTLKIQRTERGDSAVYLCASSKARASGRANEQFFGPGTRLTVL.

This clonotype has a handful of counts. J is TRBJ1-2 and V is TRBV3-1, with D perhaps matching TRBD1 (6 bases). The V and J ends lost 1 base and 6 bases respectively, with 6 bases between them. CDR1 and CDR2 from the germline V gene are LGHDT and YNNKEL (reference sequence). This CDR3 spans 12 amino acids. Written as DNA, the CDR3 is TGTGCCAGCAGCCAAGGGACAGATGGCTACACCTTC. It codes for CASSQGTDGYTF.

In its sample, this clonotype was seen a few times. The V and J genes are TRBV14 and TRBJ1-2, with 9 bases identical to TRBD1. V shed 4 bases and J 6 bases; nucleotides not matched to a gene: 12. This CDR3 has 16 residues. Per germline, CDR1 SGHDN and CDR2 FVKESK. CDR3 nucleotide sequence: TGTGCCAGCAGCCCGGGACAGGGAAAAGGGGTTCATGGCTACACCTTC. It yields the protein CASSPGQGKGVHGYTF.

This clonotype was counted at least ten times. The V gene is TRBV3-1, the J gene TRBJ1-1; D is uncertain. Germline CDR1 reads LGHDT; CDR2 reads YNNKEL (reference sequence). Trimming pared 4 bases from V and 5 bases from J, leaving 14 bases between. This CDR3 comprises 14 residues. The CDR3 loop reads CASSPTGRMTEAFF. CDR3 coding DNA: TGTGCCAGCAGCCCAACGGGGAGAATGACTGAAGCTTTCTTT. The full variable domain, its missing parts supplied by reference TRBV3-1 and TRBJ1-1, is DTAVSQTPKYLVTQMGNDKSIKCEQNLGHDTMYWYKQDSKKFLKIMFSYNNKELIINETVPNRFSPKSPDKAHLNLHINSLELGDSAVYFCASSPTGRMTEAFFGQGTRLTVV.

The chain is built from TRBV4-3 and TRBJ2-1, with D unclear. CDR1 is LGHNA, CDR2 YSLEER, per germline. V was clipped by 1 base and J by 4 bases, with 17 bases between them. The CDR3 contains 17 residues. The CDR3 bases are TGCGCCAGCAGCCAAGCCCTAGTCTCGAACCGATACAATGAGCAGTTCTTC. This translates into CASSQALVSNRYNEQFF.

In this sample, this clonotype turned up many times. The CDR3 DNA follows: TGTGCCAGCAGTTCAAGGGTTGACACAGATACGCAGTATTTT. It yields the protein CASSSRVDTDTQYF. This chain links TRBV12-3 or TRBV12-4 with TRBJ2-3; no reliable D call. V lost 4 bases and J lost 2, with 10 bases in between. CDR3 size: 14 residues.

The sample holds many counts of this clonotype. The V gene is TRBV5-1, the J gene TRBJ2-2; no clear D. Germline lookup yields CDR1 SGHRS and CDR2 YFSETQ. The CDR3 extends over 16 amino acids. Trimming removed 0 bases from V and 0 bases from J, with 9 bases in between. CDR3 region: CASSLVASSNTGELFF. CDR3 nucleotide sequence: TGCGCCAGCAGCTTGGTCGCCAGCTCGAACACCGGGGAGCTGTTTTTT. Combining the CDR3 with reference TRBV5-1 and TRBJ2-2 gives the whole variable domain KAGVTQTPRYLIKTRGQQVTLSCSPISGHRSVSWYQQTPGQGLQFLFEYFSETQRNKGNFPGRFSGRQFSNSRSEMNVSTLELGDSALYLCASSLVASSNTGELFFGEGSRLTVL.

This clonotype was seen many times. This sequence joins TRBV12-3 or TRBV12-4 and TRBJ2-7; 8 bases fit TRBD2. The junction had 5 bases not matched to a gene; V was cut back by 7 bases and J by 6 bases. This CDR3 is 12 amino acids long. The CDR3 sequence is CASTTGGVEQYF. The CDR3 DNA is TGTGCCAGCACCACGGGAGGGGTCGAGCAGTACTTC.

A few counts support this clonotype. The chain joins TRBV30 to TRBJ2-1, with 10 nucleotides matching TRBD1. Trimming took 4 bases from V and 5 from J; bases not matched to a gene: 11. The CDR3 length is 16 residues. In germline, CDR1 is GTSNPN, CDR2 SVGIG (reference sequence). CDR3 protein: CAWTSLGQGLHNEQFF. CDR3 DNA sequence: TGTGCCTGGACATCCCTGGGACAGGGGTTACACAATGAGCAGTTCTTC.

This clonotype came up many times. J is TRBJ2-1 and V is TRBV20-1, with 13 bases lining up with TRBD2. CDR3 length: 15 amino acids. The V gene's germline CDR1 is DFQATT and CDR2 SNEGSKA (reference sequence). J gave up 5 bases and V 1 base, and 2 bases lay outside the gene matches. CDR3 in DNA: TGCAGTGCTAGAGGACTAGCGGGAGGTAACAATGAGCAGTTCTTC. This codes for CSARGLAGGNNEQFF.

This clonotype was seen repeatedly, ten times or more. The V call is TRBV28, the J call TRBJ2-7, with D tentatively TRBD2 (6 bases). This CDR3 is built from 15 residues. Germline V lookup: CDR1 MDHEN, CDR2 SYDVKM. Trimming removed 7 bases from V and 0 bases from J, with 16 bases in between. CDR3 residues: CASKNGGIGSYEQYF. The CDR3 region has the DNA TGTGCCAGCAAAAACGGCGGGATTGGCTCCTACGAGCAGTACTTC.

This clonotype was counted only a few times. V and J are TRBV29-1 and TRBJ2-3; tentatively, D is TRBD2 (5 bases). This CDR3 spans 13 amino acids. Germline V lookup: CDR1 SQVTM, CDR2 ANQGSEA. Trimming removed 7 bases from V and 0 bases from J, with 11 bases in between. This chain's CDR3 is CSGVGASTDTQYF. The CDR3 DNA reads TGCAGCGGGGTGGGAGCTAGCACAGATACGCAGTATTTT.